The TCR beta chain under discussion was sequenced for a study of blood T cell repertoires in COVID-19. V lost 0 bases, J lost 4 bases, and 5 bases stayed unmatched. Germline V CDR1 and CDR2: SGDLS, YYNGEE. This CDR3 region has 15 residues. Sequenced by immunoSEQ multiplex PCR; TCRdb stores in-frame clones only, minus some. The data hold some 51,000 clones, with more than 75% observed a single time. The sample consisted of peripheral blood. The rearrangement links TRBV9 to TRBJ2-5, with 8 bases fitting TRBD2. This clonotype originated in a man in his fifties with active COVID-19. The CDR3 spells CASSVGGLGSETQYF. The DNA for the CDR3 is TGTGCCAGCAGCGTAGGGGGACTAGGATCAGAGACCCAGTACTTC.